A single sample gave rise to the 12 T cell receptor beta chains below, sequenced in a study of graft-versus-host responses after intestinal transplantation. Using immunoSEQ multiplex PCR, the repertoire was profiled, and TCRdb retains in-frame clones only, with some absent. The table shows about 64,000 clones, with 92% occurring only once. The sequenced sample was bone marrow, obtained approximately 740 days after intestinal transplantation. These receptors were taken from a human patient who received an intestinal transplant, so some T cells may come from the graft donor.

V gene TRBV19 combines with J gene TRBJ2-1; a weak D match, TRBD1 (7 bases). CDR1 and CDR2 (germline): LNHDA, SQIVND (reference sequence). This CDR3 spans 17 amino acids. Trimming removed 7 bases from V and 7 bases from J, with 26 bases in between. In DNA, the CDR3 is TGTGCCAGTATGCCGTATTTAGGAGGGGGCCATTTTAATGAGCAGTTCTTC. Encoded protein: CASMPYLGGGHFNEQFF. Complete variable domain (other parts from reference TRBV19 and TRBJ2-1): DGGITQSPKYLFRKEGQNVTLSCEQNLNHDAMYWYRQDPGQGLRLIYYSQIVNDFQKGDIAEGYSVSREKKESFPLTVTSAQKNPTAFYLCASMPYLGGGHFNEQFFGPGTRLTVL.

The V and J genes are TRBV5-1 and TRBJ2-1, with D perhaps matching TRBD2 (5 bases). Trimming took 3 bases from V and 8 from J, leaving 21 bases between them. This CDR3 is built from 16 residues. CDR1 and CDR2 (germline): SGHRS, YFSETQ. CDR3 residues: CASSWKSVGGFDEQFF. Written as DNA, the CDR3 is TGCGCCAGCAGCTGGAAATCCGTCGGAGGCTTTGATGAGCAGTTCTTC.

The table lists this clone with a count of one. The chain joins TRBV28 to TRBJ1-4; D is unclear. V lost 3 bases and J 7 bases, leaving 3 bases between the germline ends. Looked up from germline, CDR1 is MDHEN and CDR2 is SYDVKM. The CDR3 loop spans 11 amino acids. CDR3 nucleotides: TGTGCCAGCAGTTTCAGTGAAAAACTGTTTTTT. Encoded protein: CASSFSEKLFF.

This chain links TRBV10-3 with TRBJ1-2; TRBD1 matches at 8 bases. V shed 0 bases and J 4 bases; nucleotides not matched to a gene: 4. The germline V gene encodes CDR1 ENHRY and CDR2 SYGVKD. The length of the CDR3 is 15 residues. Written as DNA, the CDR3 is TGTGCCATCAGTGAGTCGGACAGGGTAACCTATGGCTACACCTTC. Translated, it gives CAISESDRVTYGYTF.

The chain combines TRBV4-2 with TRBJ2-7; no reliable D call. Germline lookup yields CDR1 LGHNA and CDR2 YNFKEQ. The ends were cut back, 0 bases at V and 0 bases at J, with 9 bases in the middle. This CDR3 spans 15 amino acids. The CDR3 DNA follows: TGTGCCAGCAGCCAAGATTCCGCTATCTCCTACGAGCAGTACTTC. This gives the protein CASSQDSAISYEQYF.

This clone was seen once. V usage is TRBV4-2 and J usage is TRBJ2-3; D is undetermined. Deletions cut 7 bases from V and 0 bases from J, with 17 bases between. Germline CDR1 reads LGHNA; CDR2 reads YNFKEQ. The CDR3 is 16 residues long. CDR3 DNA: TGTGCCAGCACTCCATCTGCGGTCGATAGCACAGATACGCAGTATTTT. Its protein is CASTPSAVDSTDTQYF.

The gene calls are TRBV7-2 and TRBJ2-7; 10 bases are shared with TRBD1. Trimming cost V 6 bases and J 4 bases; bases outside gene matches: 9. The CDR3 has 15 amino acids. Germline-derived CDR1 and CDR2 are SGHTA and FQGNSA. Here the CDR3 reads CASSFSGTGVYEQYF. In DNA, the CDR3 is TGTGCCAGCAGTTTTAGCGGGACAGGGGTTTACGAGCAGTACTTC.

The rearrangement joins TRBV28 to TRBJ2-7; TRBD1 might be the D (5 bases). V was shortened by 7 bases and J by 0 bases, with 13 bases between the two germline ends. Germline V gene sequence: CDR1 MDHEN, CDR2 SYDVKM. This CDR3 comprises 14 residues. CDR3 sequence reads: CASTPTGSSYEQYF. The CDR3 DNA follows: TGTGCCAGCACCCCCACAGGTAGCTCCTACGAGCAGTACTTC. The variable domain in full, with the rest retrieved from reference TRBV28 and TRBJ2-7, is DVKVTQSSRYLVKRTGEKVFLECVQDMDHENMFWYRQDPGLGLRLIYFSYDVKMKEKGDIPEGYSVSREKKERFSLILESASTNQTSMYLCASTPTGSSYEQYFGPGTRLTVT.

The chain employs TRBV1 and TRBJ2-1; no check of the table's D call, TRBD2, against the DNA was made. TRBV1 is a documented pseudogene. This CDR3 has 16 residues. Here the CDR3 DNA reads TGCACCAGCAGCCAAGATTTTAGCGGAAAATACAATGAGCAGTTCTTC. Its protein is CTSSQDFSGKYNEQFF.

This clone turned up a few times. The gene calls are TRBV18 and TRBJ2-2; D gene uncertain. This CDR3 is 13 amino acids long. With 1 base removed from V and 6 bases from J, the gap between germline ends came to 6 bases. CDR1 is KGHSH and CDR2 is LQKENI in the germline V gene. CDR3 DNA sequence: TGTGCCAGCTCACCACTAGCTTCCGGGGAGCTGTTTTTT. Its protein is CASSPLASGELFF.

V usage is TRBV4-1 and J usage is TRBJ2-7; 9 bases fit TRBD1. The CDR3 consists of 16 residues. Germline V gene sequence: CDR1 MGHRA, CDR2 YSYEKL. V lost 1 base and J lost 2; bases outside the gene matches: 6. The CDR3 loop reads CASSQGTGAPTYEQYF. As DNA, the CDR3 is TGCGCCAGCAGCCAAGGGACAGGGGCCCCTACCTACGAGCAGTACTTC.

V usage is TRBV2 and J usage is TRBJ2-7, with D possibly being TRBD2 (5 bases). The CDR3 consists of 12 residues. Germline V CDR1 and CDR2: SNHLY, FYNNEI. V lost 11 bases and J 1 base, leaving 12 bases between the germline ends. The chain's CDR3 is CASTTGSYEQYF. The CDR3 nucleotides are TGTGCCTCGACAACGGGGTCCTACGAGCAGTACTTC. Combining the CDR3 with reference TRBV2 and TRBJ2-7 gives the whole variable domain EPEVTQTPSHQVTQMGQEVILRCVPISNHLYFYWYRQILGQKVEFLVSFYNNEISEKSEIFDDQFSVERPDGSNFTLKIRSTKLEDSAMYFCASTTGSYEQYFGPGTRLTVT.